The clone carrying this T cell receptor beta chain was counted only a few times. Antigen specificity is unknown. Sample-barcoded 5' priming and a J-beta primer mix drove a second PCR of about 6 to 12 cycles. Each cDNA molecule, via a template-switch adaptor with 12 random nucleotides, was tagged. All samples yielded 3 million or more CDR3-containing paired-end reads. TCRdb itself ran the 5' RACE reads through MiXCR, one entry per CDR3 protein. The sample yields more than 650,000 distinct CDR3 sequences, roughly 20% seen once. This entry belongs to a study of blood T cells in healthy people across ages. Broader study findings: Diversity estimates from one million T cells were considered underestimates.

CDR1 and CDR2 (germline): SGHAT, FQNNGV. V trimming: 1 base; J trimming: 7 bases; junction bases outside the gene matches: 11. The CDR3 runs 19 residues. The specimen sequenced was blood. V and J are TRBV11-2 and TRBJ2-3; 16 positions agree with TRBD2. The sequence was obtained from a man in his 70s in good health. CDR3 region: CASSLGPGLAGGRSNTQYF. The DNA for the CDR3 is TGTGCCAGCAGCTTAGGACCGGGACTAGCGGGAGGGCGCTCCAATACGCAGTATTTT.